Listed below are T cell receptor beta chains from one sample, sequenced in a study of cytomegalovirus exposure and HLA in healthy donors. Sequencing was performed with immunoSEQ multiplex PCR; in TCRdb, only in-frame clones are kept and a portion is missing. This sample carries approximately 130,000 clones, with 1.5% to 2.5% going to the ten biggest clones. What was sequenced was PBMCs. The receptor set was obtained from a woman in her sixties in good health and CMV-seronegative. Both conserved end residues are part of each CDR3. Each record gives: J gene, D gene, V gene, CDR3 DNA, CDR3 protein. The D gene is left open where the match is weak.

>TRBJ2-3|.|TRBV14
TGTGCCAGCAGCCGCGGCGGGTCCCTCACAGATACGCAGTATTTT
CASSRGGSLTDTQYF
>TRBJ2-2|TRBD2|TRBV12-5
TGTGCTAGTGGTTTGGTATCGGCGGGAGGCTTCGGAATGAGGACCGGGGAGCTGTTTTTT
CASGLVSAGGFGMRTGELFF
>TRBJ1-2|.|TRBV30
TGTGCCTGGAGGCCCGCAGCAGGGTACTATGGCTACACCTTC
CAWRPAAGYYGYTF
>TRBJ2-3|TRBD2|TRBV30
TGTGCCTGGGGACTAGCGGGAGTTACAGATACGCAGTATTTT
CAWGLAGVTDTQYF
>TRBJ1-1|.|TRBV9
TGTGCCAGCAGCGTAGACCCGAGTTGGACTGAAGCTTTCTTT
CASSVDPSWTEAFF
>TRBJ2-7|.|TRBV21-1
TGTGCCAGGACCGGGACTAGAAGCTCCTACGAGCAGTACTTC
CARTGTRSSYEQYF
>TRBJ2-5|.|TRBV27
TGTGCCAGCAGTGAGATCAAACGGGGGGCCGGAGAGACCCAGTACTTC
CASSEIKRGAGETQYF
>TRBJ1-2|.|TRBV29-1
TGCAGCGCTGCCCCAAAAACAGGAGTAGTCTATGGCTACACCTTC
CSAAPKTGVVYGYTF
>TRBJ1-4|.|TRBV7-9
TGTGCCAGCAGCCGAAACGGGGGAGAAAAACTGTTTTTT
CASSRNGGEKLFF
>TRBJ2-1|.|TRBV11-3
TGTGCCAGCAGCTCAACGGGAGCCACGGGCGATGAGCAGTTCTTC
CASSSTGATGDEQFF
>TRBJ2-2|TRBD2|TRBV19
TGTGCCAGTAAGGAAGGACTAGCGGGAGGAAGCACCGGGGAGCTGTTTTTT
CASKEGLAGGSTGELFF
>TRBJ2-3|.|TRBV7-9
TGTGCCAGCAGCTTAGGAAGCGGATTCACAGATACGCAGTATTTT
CASSLGSGFTDTQYF
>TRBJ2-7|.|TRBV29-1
TGCAGCGTTGGCGACTACGAGCAGTACTTC
CSVGDYEQYF
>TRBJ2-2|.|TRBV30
TGTGCCTGGACGGCGTCGGGGACGAACACCGGGGAGCTGTTTTTT
CAWTASGTNTGELFF
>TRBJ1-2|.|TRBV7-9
TGTGCCAGCAGCTCCCCGGGAGACTATGGCTACACCTTC
CASSSPGDYGYTF
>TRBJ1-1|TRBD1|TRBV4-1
TGCGCCAGCAGCCAAGAGGGACAGGCAAGAGGCACTGAAGCTTTCTTT
CASSQEGQARGTEAFF
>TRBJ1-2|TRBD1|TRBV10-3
TGTGCCATCAGTGTACAGGACAGGGGATCGTATGGCTACACCTTC
CAISVQDRGSYGYTF
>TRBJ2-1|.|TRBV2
TGTGCCAGCAATTTCGGTTTCCAAGGGGATGAGCAGTTCTTC
CASNFGFQGDEQFF
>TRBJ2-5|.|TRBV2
TGTGCCAGCATCGTCGACCGGGGGGAGACCCAGTACTTC
CASIVDRGETQYF
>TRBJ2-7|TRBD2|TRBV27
TGTGCCAGCAGTTTGGAATTAGCGGGACCGTACGAGCAGTACTTC
CASSLELAGPYEQYF
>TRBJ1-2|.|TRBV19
TGTGCCAGTCGGAGGGGAGGCAGAATAGACTATGGCTACACCTTC
CASRRGGRIDYGYTF
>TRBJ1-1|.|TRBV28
TGTGCCAGCTCCCTCGGGGGGATCACTGAAGCTTTCTTT
CASSLGGITEAFF
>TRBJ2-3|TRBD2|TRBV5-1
TGCGCCAGCAGCTTGACCGGGACTAGCGGGGGGCACACAGATACGCAGTATTTT
CASSLTGTSGGHTDTQYF
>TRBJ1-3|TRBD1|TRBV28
TGTGCCAGCCGGACGGGACAGGGGACGGTCGGCACCATATATTTT
CASRTGQGTVGTIYF
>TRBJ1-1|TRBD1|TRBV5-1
TGCGCCAGCAGCCAAACAGGGGGCGATACTGAAGCTTTCTTT
CASSQTGGDTEAFF
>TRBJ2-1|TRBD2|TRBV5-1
TGCGCCAGCAGCACTCTAGCGGGGGGTATACTTACCTACAATGAGCAGTTCTTC
CASSTLAGGILTYNEQFF
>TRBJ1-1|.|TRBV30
TGTGCCTGGACTCCGTTCACTGAAGCTTTCTTT
CAWTPFTEAFF